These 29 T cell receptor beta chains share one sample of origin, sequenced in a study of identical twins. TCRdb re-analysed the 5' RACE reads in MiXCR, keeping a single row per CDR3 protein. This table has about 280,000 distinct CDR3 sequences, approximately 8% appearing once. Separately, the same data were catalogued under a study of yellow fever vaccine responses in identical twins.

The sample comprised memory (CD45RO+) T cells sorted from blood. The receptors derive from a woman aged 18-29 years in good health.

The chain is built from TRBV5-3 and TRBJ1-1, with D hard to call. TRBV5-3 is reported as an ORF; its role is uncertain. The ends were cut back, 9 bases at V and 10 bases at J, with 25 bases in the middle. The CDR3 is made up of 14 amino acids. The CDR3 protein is CAIGPGLLCTAAFF. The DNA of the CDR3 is TGTGCCATCGGCCCCGGGCTCCTTTGCACGGCAGCTTTCTTT.

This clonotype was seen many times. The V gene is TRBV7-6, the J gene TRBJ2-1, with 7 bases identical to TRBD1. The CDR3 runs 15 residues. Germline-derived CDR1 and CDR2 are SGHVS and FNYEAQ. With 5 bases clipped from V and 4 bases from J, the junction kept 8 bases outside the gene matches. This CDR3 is CASSRWPGQYNEQFF. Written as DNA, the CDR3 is TGTGCCAGCAGCCGATGGCCGGGACAGTACAATGAGCAGTTCTTC.

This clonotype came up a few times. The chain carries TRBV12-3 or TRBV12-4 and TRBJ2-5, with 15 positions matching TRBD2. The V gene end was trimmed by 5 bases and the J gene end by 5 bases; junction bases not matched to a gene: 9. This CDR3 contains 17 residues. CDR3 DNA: TGTGCCAGCAGTGGGGGGACTAGCGGGAGGAAAGTGGAGACCCAGTACTTC. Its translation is CASSGGTSGRKVETQYF.

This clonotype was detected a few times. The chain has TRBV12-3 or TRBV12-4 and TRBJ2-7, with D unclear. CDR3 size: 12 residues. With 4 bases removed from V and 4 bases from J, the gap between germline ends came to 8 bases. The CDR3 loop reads CASSSLRYEQYF. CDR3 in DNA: TGTGCCAGCAGTTCACTGAGATACGAGCAGTACTTC.

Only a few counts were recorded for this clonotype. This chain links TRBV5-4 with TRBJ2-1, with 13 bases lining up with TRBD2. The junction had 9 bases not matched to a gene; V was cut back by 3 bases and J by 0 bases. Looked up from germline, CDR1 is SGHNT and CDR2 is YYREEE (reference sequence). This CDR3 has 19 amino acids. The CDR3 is CASSSRTSGGWSSYNEQFF. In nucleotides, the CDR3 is TGTGCCAGCAGCTCCCGGACTAGCGGGGGATGGAGCTCCTACAATGAGCAGTTCTTC.

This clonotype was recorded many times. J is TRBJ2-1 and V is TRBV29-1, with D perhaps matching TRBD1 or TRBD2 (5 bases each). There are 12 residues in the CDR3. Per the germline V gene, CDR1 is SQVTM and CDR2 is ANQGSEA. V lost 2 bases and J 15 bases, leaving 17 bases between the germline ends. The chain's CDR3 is CSVEYVGDHPFF. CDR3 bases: TGCAGCGTTGAATATGTTGGGGACCATCCGTTCTTC.

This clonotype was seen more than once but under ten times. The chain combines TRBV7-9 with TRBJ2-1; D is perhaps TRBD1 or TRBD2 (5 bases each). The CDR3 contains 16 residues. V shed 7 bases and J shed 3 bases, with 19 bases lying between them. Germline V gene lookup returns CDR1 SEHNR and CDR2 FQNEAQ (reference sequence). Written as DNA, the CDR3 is TGTGCCAGCACCCCTCTTGGGGGAGAGGTCTACAATGAGCAGTTCTTC. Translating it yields CASTPLGGEVYNEQFF.

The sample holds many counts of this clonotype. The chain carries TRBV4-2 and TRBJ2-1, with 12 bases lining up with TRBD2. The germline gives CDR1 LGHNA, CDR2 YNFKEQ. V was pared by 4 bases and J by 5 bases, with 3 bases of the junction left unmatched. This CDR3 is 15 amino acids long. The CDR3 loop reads CASSRLAGVDNEQFF. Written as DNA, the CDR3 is TGTGCCAGCAGCCGACTAGCGGGAGTGGACAATGAGCAGTTCTTC.

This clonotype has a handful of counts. The CDR3 sequence is CASSLTAGVGRGYNEQFF. Here the CDR3 DNA reads TGTGCCAGCAGCTTAACCGCCGGGGTGGGGAGGGGCTACAATGAGCAGTTCTTC. The rearrangement links TRBV7-3 to TRBJ2-1; 7 bases are a match to TRBD2. The CDR3 runs 18 residues. Looked up from germline, CDR1 is SGHTA and CDR2 is FQGTGA. V gave up 0 bases and J gave up 3 bases; unmatched junction bases: 11.

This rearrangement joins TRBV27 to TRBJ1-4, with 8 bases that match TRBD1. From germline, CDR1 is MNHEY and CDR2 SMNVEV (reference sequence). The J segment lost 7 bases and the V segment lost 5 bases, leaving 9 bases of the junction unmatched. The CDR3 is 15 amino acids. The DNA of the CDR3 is TGTGCCAGCAGTCTAAGACAGGGGTATGTTGAAAAACTGTTTTTT. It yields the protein CASSLRQGYVEKLFF. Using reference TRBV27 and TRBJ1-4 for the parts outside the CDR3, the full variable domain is EAQVTQNPRYLITVTGKKLTVTCSQNMNHEYMSWYRQDPGLGLRQIYYSMNVEVTDKGDVPEGYKVSRKEKRNFPLILESPSPNQTSLYFCASSLRQGYVEKLFFGSGTQLSVL.

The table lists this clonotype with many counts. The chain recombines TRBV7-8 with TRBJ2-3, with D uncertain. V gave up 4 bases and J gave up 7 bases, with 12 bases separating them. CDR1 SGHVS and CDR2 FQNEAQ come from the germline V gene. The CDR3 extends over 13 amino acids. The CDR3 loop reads CASSSVSGNTQYF. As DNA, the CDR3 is TGTGCCAGCAGCTCAGTCAGTGGGAATACGCAGTATTTT. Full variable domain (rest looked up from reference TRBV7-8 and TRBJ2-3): GAGVSQSPRYKVAKRGQDVALRCDPISGHVSLFWYQQALGQGPEFLTYFQNEAQLDKSGLPSDRFFAERPEGSVSTLKIQRTQQEDSAVYLCASSSVSGNTQYFGPGTRLTVL.

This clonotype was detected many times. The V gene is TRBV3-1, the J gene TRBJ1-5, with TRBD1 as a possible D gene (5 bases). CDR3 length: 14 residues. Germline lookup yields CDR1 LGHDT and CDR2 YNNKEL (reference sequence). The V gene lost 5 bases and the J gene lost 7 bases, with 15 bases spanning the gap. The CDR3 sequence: CASSWSTGRQPQHF. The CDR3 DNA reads TGTGCCAGCAGCTGGTCTACAGGAAGACAGCCCCAGCATTTT. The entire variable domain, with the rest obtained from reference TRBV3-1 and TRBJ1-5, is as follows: DTAVSQTPKYLVTQMGNDKSIKCEQNLGHDTMYWYKQDSKKFLKIMFSYNNKELIINETVPNRFSPKSPDKAHLNLHINSLELGDSAVYFCASSWSTGRQPQHFGDGTRLSIL.

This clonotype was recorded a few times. The CDR3 DNA is TGCAGTGCCCGGACACTAGGATCTGGGGCCAACGTCCTGACTTTC. This sequence encodes CSARTLGSGANVLTF. The chain links TRBV20-1 to TRBJ2-6, with D perhaps assigned TRBD1 or TRBD2 (5 bases each). The CDR3 spans 15 residues. The V gene's germline CDR1 is DFQATT and CDR2 SNEGSKA (reference sequence). V was clipped by 6 bases and J by 1 base, with 13 bases between them.

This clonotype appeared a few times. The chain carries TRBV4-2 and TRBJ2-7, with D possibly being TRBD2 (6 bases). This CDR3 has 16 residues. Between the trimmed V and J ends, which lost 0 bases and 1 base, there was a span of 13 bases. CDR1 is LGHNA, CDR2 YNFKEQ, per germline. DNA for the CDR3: TGTGCCAGCAGCCAAGATGGCGGGGAGCCATCCTACGAGCAGTACTTC. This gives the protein CASSQDGGEPSYEQYF.

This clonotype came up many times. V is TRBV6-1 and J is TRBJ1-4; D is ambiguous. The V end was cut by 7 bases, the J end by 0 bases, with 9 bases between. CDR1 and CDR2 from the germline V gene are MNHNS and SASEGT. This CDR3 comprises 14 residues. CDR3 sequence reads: CASKEQPTNEKLFF. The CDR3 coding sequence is TGTGCCAGCAAAGAACAGCCAACTAATGAAAAACTGTTTTTT.

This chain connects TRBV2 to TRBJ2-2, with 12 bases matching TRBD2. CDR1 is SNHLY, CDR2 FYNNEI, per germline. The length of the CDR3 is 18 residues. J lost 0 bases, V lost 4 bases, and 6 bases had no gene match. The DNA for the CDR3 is TGTGCCAGCAGTGCGGGACTAGCGGGTGGAGCGAACACCGGGGAGCTGTTTTTT. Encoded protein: CASSAGLAGGANTGELFF.

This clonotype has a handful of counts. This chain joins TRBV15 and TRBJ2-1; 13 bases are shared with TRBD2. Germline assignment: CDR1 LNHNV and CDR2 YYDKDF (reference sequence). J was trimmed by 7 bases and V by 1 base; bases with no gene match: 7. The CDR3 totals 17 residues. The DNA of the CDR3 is TGTGCCACCAGCAGAGCCCGGACTAGCGGGAGTTGGAATGAGCAGTTCTTC. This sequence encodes CATSRARTSGSWNEQFF.

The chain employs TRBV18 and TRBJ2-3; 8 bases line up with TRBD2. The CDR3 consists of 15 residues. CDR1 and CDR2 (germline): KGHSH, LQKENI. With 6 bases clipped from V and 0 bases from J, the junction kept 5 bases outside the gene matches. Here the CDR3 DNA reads TGTGCCAGCTCTCGACTAGCGATTAGCACAGATACGCAGTATTTT. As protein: CASSRLAISTDTQYF.

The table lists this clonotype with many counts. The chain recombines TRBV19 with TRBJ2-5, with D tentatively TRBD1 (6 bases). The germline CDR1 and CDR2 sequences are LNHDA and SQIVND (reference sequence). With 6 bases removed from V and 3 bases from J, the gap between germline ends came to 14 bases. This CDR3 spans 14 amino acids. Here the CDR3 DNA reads TGTGCCAGTAGGGGACACCAAAGCGAAGAGACCCAGTACTTC. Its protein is CASRGHQSEETQYF.

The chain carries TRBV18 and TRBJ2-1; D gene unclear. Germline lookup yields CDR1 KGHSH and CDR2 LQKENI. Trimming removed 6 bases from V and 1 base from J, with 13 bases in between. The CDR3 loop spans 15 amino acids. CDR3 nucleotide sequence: TGTGCCAGCTCTCTTGATCGAAGATCCTACAATGAGCAGTTCTTC. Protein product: CASSLDRRSYNEQFF.

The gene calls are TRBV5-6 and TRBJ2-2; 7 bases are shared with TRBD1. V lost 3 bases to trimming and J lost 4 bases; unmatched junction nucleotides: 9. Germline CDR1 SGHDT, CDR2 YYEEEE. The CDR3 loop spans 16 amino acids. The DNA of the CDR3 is TGTGCCAGCAGCTACTCCGGGACAGTGAGCACCGGGGAGCTGTTTTTT. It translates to CASSYSGTVSTGELFF.

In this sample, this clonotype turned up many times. CDR3 sequence reads: CASSPSSGIQYF. CDR3 sequence (DNA): TGTGCCAGCAGTCCGTCTAGCGGGATACAGTACTTC. The chain has TRBV12-3 or TRBV12-4 and TRBJ2-7, with 9 bases aligning to TRBD2. This CDR3 spans 12 amino acids. The J segment lost 10 bases and the V segment lost 5 bases, leaving 6 bases of the junction unmatched.

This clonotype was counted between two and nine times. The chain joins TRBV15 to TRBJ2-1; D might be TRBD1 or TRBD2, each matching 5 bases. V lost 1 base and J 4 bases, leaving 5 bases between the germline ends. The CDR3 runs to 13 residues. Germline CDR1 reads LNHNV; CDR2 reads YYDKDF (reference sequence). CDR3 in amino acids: CATSRGGYNEQFF. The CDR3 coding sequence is TGTGCCACCAGCAGAGGGGGGTACAATGAGCAGTTCTTC.

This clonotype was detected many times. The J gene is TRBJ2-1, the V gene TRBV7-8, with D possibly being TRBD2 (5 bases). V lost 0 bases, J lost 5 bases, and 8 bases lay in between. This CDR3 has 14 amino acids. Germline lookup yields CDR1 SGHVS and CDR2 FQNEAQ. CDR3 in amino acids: CASSLARGDNEQFF. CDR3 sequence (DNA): TGTGCCAGCAGCTTAGCCCGGGGAGACAATGAGCAGTTCTTC.

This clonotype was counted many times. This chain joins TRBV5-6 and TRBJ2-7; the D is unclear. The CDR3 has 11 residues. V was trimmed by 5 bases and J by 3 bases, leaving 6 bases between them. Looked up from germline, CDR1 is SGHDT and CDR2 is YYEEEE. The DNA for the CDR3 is TGTGCCAGCAGTTATAACTACGAGCAGTACTTC. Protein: CASSYNYEQYF.

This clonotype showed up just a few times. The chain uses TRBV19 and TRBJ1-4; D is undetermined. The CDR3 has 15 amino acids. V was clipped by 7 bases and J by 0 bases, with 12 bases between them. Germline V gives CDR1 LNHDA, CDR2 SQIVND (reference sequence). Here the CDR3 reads CASTVSGATNEKLFF. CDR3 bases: TGTGCCAGTACCGTTAGTGGAGCAACTAATGAAAAACTGTTTTTT.

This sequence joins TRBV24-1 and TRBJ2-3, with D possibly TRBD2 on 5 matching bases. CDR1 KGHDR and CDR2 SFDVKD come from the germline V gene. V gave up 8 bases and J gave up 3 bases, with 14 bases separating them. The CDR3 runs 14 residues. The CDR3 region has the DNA TGTGCCACCAACGACGGCAGAGGGACAGATACGCAGTATTTT. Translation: CATNDGRGTDTQYF.

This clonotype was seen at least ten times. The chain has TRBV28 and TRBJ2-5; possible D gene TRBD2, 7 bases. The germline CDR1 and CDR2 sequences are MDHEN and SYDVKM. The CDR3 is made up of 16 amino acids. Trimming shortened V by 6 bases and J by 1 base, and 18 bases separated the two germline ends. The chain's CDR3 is CASRPTGGGGQETQYF. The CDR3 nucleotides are TGTGCCAGCAGACCCACTGGAGGGGGGGGCCAAGAGACCCAGTACTTC.

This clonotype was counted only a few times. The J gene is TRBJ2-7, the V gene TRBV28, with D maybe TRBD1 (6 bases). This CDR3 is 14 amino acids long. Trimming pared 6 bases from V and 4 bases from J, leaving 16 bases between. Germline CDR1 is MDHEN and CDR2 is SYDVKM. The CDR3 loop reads CASREAGALYEQYV. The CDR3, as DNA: TGTGCCAGCAGGGAGGCAGGGGCGCTATACGAGCAGTACGTC.